Following are 14 T cell receptor beta chains from one sample sequenced in a study of T cells after yellow fever vaccination. TCRdb processed the 5' RACE reads anew with MiXCR; each CDR3 protein has one entry. Of about 320,000 distinct CDR3 sequences listed, around 4.5% were seen once; the top ten hold approximately 20%. The sequences come from PBMCs, collected 15 days after the yellow fever booster vaccination. The source of these receptors is a man in his late teens or twenties who received the YFV17D yellow fever vaccine.

This clonotype showed up just a few times. CDR3 nucleotides: TGCGCCAGCAGCTTGGACGGAGGGTATGGCTACACCTTC. It codes for CASSLDGGYGYTF. The chain recombines TRBV5-1 with TRBJ1-2; D ambiguous. The CDR3 totals 13 residues. The germline V gene has CDR1 SGHRS and CDR2 YFSETQ. V was trimmed by 0 bases and J by 5 bases, leaving 8 bases between them. Filled out from reference TRBV5-1 and TRBJ1-2, the complete variable domain reads KAGVTQTPRYLIKTRGQQVTLSCSPISGHRSVSWYQQTPGQGLQFLFEYFSETQRNKGNFPGRFSGRQFSNSRSEMNVSTLELGDSALYLCASSLDGGYGYTFGSGTRLTVV.

This clonotype showed up many times. V and J are TRBV28 and TRBJ2-3; 10 bases map to TRBD1. Germline V gene data show CDR1 as MDHEN and CDR2 as SYDVKM. CDR3 size: 16 residues. V shed 5 bases and J 6 bases; nucleotides not matched to a gene: 11. The CDR3 here is CASSPHGTGDSDTQYF. For the CDR3, the DNA is TGTGCCAGCAGTCCGCACGGGACAGGGGATTCGGATACGCAGTATTTT.

Worth noting for this clonotype: The germline gene is not matched at one end of the junction; a read error may be the cause. The chain recombines TRBV5-8 with TRBJ1-2; D uncertain. CDR3 length equals 11 residues. Germline V CDR1 and CDR2: SGHTS, YDEGEE. The DNA of the CDR3 is TGTGCTAGCAGCTACTCGCATGGCTACACCTTC. Translated, it gives CASSYSHGYTF. The full variable domain, its missing parts supplied by reference TRBV5-8 and TRBJ1-2, is EAGVTQSPTHLIKTRGQQATLRCSPISGHTSVYWYQQALGLGLQFLLWYDEGEERNRGNFPPRFSGRQFPNYSSELNVNALELEDSALYLCASSYSHGYTFGSGTRLTVV.

This clonotype has only one observation. This chain links TRBV5-4 with TRBJ2-7, with D tentatively TRBD1 (6 bases). Deletions cut 4 bases from V and 5 bases from J, with 16 bases between. The CDR3 runs to 14 residues. Germline V CDR1 and CDR2: SGHNT, YYREEE (reference sequence). In DNA, the CDR3 is TGTGCCAGCAGCCCAATAACAGGGATCAACGAGCAGTACTTC. Translation: CASSPITGINEQYF.

This clonotype was seen many times. This sequence joins TRBV28 and TRBJ2-3, with unresolved D. The germline V and J ends were trimmed by 8 bases and 4 bases, with 16 bases remaining between them. Germline lookup yields CDR1 MDHEN and CDR2 SYDVKM. This CDR3 is built from 14 residues. CDR3 sequence reads: CASQSSNTPDTQYF. CDR3 nucleotides: TGTGCCAGCCAATCCTCTAACACGCCAGATACGCAGTATTTT.

CDR3 DNA sequence: TGTGCCAGCGGACGCGACAGGAACACTGAAGCTTTCTTT. This gives the protein CASGRDRNTEAFF. This chain joins TRBV2 and TRBJ1-1; tentative D call: TRBD1 (5 bases). CDR3 size: 13 residues. Germline-derived CDR1 and CDR2 are SNHLY and FYNNEI. Trimming took off 8 bases at V and 1 base at J, with 11 bases between the two ends.

This clonotype was seen a few times. The V gene is TRBV6-2 or TRBV6-3, the J gene TRBJ1-2; no definite D call. The V gene lost 8 bases and the J gene lost 4 bases, with 8 bases spanning the gap. This CDR3 has 11 residues. CDR1 is MNHEY, CDR2 SVGEGT, per germline. CDR3 nucleotides: TGTGCCAGCGATGACGGCTATGGCTACACCTTC. It is translated as CASDDGYGYTF.

This clonotype was observed at least ten times. The chain employs TRBV18 and TRBJ2-5, with 9 bases aligning to TRBD1. Trimming cost V 4 bases and J 3 bases; bases outside gene matches: 3. This CDR3 region has 14 residues. The V gene's germline CDR1 is KGHSH and CDR2 LQKENI. The CDR3 reads CASSRDRAEETQYF. The CDR3 DNA sequence: TGTGCCAGCTCACGGGACAGGGCGGAAGAGACCCAGTACTTC.

The chain uses TRBV5-1 and TRBJ2-5, with 9 bases lining up with TRBD1. The CDR3 contains 14 residues. J was trimmed by 3 bases and V by 4 bases; bases with no gene match: 4. The germline CDR1 and CDR2 sequences are SGHRS and YFSETQ. As DNA, the CDR3 is TGCGCCAGCAGCCCTTGGACAGGGGAAGAGACCCAGTACTTC. This sequence encodes CASSPWTGEETQYF.

A few counts support this clonotype. The chain couples TRBV18 to TRBJ1-1; TRBD1 matches at 7 bases. The trim removed 5 bases at V and 1 base at J, leaving 7 bases unmatched. The CDR3 has 15 amino acids. CDR1 is KGHSH, CDR2 LQKENI, per germline. CDR3 loop: CASSATGTANTEAFF. For the CDR3, the DNA is TGTGCCAGCTCAGCGACCGGGACAGCGAACACTGAAGCTTTCTTT.

This clonotype was counted at least ten times. The chain employs TRBV5-1 and TRBJ2-3; no firm D call. The V gene lost 4 bases and the J gene lost 1 base, with 4 bases spanning the gap. This CDR3 has 12 amino acids. Germline loops: CDR1 SGHRS, CDR2 YFSETQ. The CDR3 DNA reads as TGCGCCAGCAGCACAGGCACAGATACGCAGTATTTT. Encoded protein: CASSTGTDTQYF.

There are many counts of this clonotype. The chain is built from TRBV10-3 and TRBJ2-7; D not resolved. This CDR3 spans 10 amino acids. CDR1 is ENHRY and CDR2 is SYGVKD in the germline V gene. V lost 5 bases and J lost 5, with 4 bases in between. The CDR3 region is CAISLHEQYF. The CDR3, as DNA: TGTGCCATCAGTCTCCACGAGCAGTACTTC.

The chain joins TRBV7-9 to TRBJ1-2; 8 nucleotides line up with TRBD1. Germline V gives CDR1 SEHNR, CDR2 FQNEAQ (reference sequence). After removal of 3 bases from V and 4 bases from J, the junction contained 4 bases not matched to a gene. This CDR3 has 14 amino acids. The CDR3 sequence: CASSLAGGIYGYTF. The CDR3 nucleotides are TGTGCCAGCAGCTTGGCAGGGGGCATCTATGGCTACACCTTC.

This clonotype was seen a few times. The chain carries TRBV2 and TRBJ2-5, with TRBD1 matching 8 bases. Germline loops: CDR1 SNHLY, CDR2 FYNNEI. CDR3 length: 14 residues. V lost 3 bases to trimming and J lost 4 bases; unmatched junction nucleotides: 4. DNA for the CDR3: TGTGCCAGCAGTGACCTCGACAGGGGAGAGACCCAGTACTTC. This codes for CASSDLDRGETQYF.